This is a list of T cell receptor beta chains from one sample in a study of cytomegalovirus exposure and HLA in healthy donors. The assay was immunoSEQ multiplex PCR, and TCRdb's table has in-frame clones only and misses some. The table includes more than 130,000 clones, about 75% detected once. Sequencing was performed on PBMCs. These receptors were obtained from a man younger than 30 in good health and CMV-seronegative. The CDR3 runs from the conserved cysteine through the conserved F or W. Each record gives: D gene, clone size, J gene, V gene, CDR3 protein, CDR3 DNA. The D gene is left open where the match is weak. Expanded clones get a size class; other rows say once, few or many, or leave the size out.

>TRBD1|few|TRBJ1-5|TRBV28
CASSTTGVAGQPQHF
TGTGCCAGCAGTACGACAGGGGTGGCGGGTCAGCCCCAGCATTTT
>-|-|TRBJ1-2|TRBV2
CASSSQGRDGYTF
TGTGCCAGCAGTTCGCAGGGCAGGGATGGCTACACCTTC
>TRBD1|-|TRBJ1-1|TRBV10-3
CAITPGGTEAFF
TGTGCCATCACCCCAGGGGGCACTGAAGCTTTCTTT
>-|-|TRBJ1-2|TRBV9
CASSVESGAAYGYTF
TGTGCCAGCAGCGTAGAATCAGGGGCGGCCTATGGCTACACCTTC
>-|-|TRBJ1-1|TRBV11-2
CASSLDLRGPRTEAFF
TGTGCCAGCAGCTTAGATCTTAGGGGCCCTCGCACTGAAGCTTTCTTT
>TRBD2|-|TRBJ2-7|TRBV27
CASSSLRSSGRAGEQYF
TGTGCCAGCAGTTCGCTGAGGTCTAGCGGGAGGGCCGGCGAGCAGTACTTC
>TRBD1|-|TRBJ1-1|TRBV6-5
CASSTGTALNTEAFF
TGTGCCAGCAGCACTGGGACAGCCTTAAACACTGAAGCTTTCTTT
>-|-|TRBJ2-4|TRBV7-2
CASSLATGGGQYF
TGTGCCAGCAGCTTAGCTACAGGGGGGGGACAGTACTTC
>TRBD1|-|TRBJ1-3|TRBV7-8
CASSPYQISPPGGKSGNTIYF
TGTGCCAGCAGCCCTTACCAGATTTCGCCTCCAGGGGGGAAAAGTGGAAACACCATATATTTT
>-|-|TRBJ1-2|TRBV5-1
CASSLRTGSGGYTF
TGCGCCAGCAGCCTAAGAACAGGGTCCGGTGGCTACACCTTC
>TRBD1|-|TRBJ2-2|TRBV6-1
CASSVAGTGRAGTGELFF
TGTGCCAGCAGTGTGGCCGGGACAGGGAGGGCGGGCACCGGGGAGCTGTTTTTT
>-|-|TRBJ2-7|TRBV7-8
CASSTTYEQYF
TGTGCCAGCAGCACAACCTACGAGCAGTACTTC
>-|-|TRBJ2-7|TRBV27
CASSGSSYEQYF
TGTGCCAGCAGTGGCAGCTCCTACGAGCAGTACTTC
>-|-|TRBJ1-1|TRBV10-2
CASTHGNTEAFF
TGCGCCAGCACACATGGGAACACTGAAGCTTTCTTT
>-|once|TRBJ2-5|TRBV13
CASSRERETQYF
TGTGCCAGCTCCCGGGAAAGGGAGACCCAGTACTTC
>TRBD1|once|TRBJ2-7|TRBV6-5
CASSAPGQGTYEQYF
TGTGCCAGCAGTGCCCCGGGACAGGGGACCTACGAGCAGTACTTC
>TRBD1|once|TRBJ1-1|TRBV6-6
CASIGQGKTEAFF
TGTGCCAGCATTGGACAGGGAAAAACTGAAGCTTTCTTT
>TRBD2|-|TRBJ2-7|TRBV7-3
CASSSLAGGTYEQYF
TGTGCCAGCAGCTCATTAGCGGGAGGGACCTACGAGCAGTACTTC
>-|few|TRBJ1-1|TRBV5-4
CASSLATEAFF
TGTGCCAGCAGCTTGGCTACTGAAGCTTTCTTT
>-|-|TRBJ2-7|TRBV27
CASSSQDSYEQYF
TGTGCCAGCAGTTCCCAGGACAGCTACGAGCAGTACTTC
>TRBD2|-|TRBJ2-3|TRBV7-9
CASSLTGASGRDTQYF
TGTGCCAGCAGCTTAACGGGGGCTAGCGGGAGAGATACGCAGTATTTT
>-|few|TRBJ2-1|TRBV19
CASSVQGSYNEQFF
TGTGCCAGTAGTGTGCAGGGGTCCTACAATGAGCAGTTCTTC
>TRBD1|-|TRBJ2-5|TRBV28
CASSAQGTGETQYF
TGTGCCAGCAGTGCACAGGGGACAGGGGAGACCCAGTACTTC
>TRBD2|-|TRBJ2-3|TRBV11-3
CASSPPIAGGQADTQYF
TGTGCCAGCAGCCCGCCCATAGCGGGGGGGCAAGCAGATACGCAGTATTTT
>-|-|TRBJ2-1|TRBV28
CASSLYAGGATRMFF
TGTGCCAGCAGTTTATATGCAGGTGGGGCAACCCGGATGTTCTTC
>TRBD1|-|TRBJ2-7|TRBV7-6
CASSLAWTGREDEQYF
TGTGCCAGCAGCTTAGCTTGGACAGGGAGAGAGGACGAGCAGTACTTC
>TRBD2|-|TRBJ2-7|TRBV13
CASSLGLAGSYEQYF
TGTGCCAGCAGCTTAGGACTAGCGGGCTCCTACGAGCAGTACTTC
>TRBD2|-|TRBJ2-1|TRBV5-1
CASSFSGLAGGGSSYNEQFF
TGCGCCAGCAGCTTTAGCGGGCTAGCGGGAGGGGGGAGCTCCTACAATGAGCAGTTCTTC
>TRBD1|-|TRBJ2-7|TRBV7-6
CASSLRDRGNHEQYF
TGTGCCAGCAGCTTACGGGACAGGGGTAACCACGAGCAGTACTTC
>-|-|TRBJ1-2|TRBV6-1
CASSERQDKTYGYTF
TGTGCCAGCAGTGAAAGACAGGACAAGACCTATGGCTACACCTTC
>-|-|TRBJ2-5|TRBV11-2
CASSLISVGLPEETQYF
TGTGCCAGCAGCTTAATTAGCGTGGGTTTACCTGAAGAGACCCAGTACTTC
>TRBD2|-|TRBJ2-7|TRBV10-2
CASTGGRSYEQYF
TGCGCCAGCACCGGGGGGAGATCTTACGAGCAGTACTTC
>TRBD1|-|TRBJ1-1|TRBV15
CATSRDRAAEALF
TGTGCCACCAGCAGGGACAGGGCCGCTGAAGCTCTCTTT